This T cell receptor beta chain was obtained from a study of blood T cell repertoires in COVID-19. In the original processing: Counts of nucleated cells, estimated from reference gene primer amplification, were obtained. Profiled with immunoSEQ multiplex PCR; TCRdb holds only in-frame clones, not every one. The V and J calls and the clone size are those of that table, but D and trimming were determined from the DNA. The repertoire holds under 150,000 clones, with more than 70% as singletons. This clone appeared a single time. This receptor was identified in a woman aged 70-85 years who had recovered from COVID-19. The material sequenced was peripheral blood.

This CDR3 reads CASNEGGLYNEQFF. CDR3 sequence (DNA): TGTGCCAGCAACGAGGGAGGATTATACAATGAGCAGTTCTTC. The chain has TRBV2 and TRBJ2-1; TRBD2 is a possible D gene (6 bases). This CDR3 spans 14 amino acids. CDR1 SNHLY and CDR2 FYNNEI come from the germline V gene. Deletions cut 7 bases from V and 4 bases from J, with 14 bases between.